Below, one T cell receptor beta chain is given with its context. Assay: immunoSEQ multiplex PCR; the TCRdb copy retains only in-frame clones and omits some. The data hold over 200,000 clones, with 75% to 90% observed a single time. The entry originates in a study of blood T cell repertoires in COVID-19. Study at large: The United States, Italy and Spain provided the acute and convalescent COVID-19 samples.

The TCR sequence derives from a man aged 35 to 55 with acute or convalescent COVID-19. The source material was peripheral blood.

The CDR3 loop is CASTRALGLTYEQYF. In DNA form, the CDR3 reads TGTGCCAGCACCCGGGCCTTGGGACTGACCTACGAGCAGTACTTC. The gene calls are TRBV7-9 and TRBJ2-7, with D perhaps matching TRBD2 (6 bases). V lost 7 bases to trimming and J lost 2 bases, with 18 bases between them. CDR1 and CDR2 (germline): SEHNR, FQNEAQ (reference sequence). The CDR3 contains 15 residues.